These T cell receptor beta chains were read from a single sample in a study of cytomegalovirus exposure and HLA in healthy donors. The data were produced by immunoSEQ multiplex PCR, yet TCRdb's version contains in-frame clones alone and is incomplete. Of 150,000 to 180,000 clones listed, about 84% were seen once; the top ten hold roughly 5.3%. Sequenced material: PBMCs. Receptors originate from a woman between 35 and 50 years old in good health and CMV-seropositive. CDR3s include the opening cysteine and the closing phenylalanine or tryptophan. A D gene is named only where the DNA matches it firmly. Rows may omit the clone size; those that give it use once, few, many or a size class.

d_gene	v_gene	abundance	j_gene	CDR3nt	CDR3aa
.	TRBV2	.	TRBJ2-3	TGTGCGTGGGGGGGGCCTGGCACAGATACGCAGTATTTT	CAWGGPGTDTQYF
.	TRBV6-5	.	TRBJ1-1	TGTGCCACCTTTACTTTGGGAACAGGGAAGGCTGAAGCTTTCTTT	CATFTLGTGKAEAFF
TRBD2	TRBV7-2	once	TRBJ2-1	TGTGCCAGCAGCTTACCCCTAGCGGGAGCCTCCTACAATGAGCAGTTCTTC	CASSLPLAGASYNEQFF
TRBD2	TRBV4-1	.	TRBJ2-1	TGCGCCAGCAGCCCTCCCTCAGCGGGAATCAGCTCCTACAATGAGCAGTTCTTC	CASSPPSAGISSYNEQFF
TRBD2	TRBV5-1	.	TRBJ2-7	TGCGCCAGCAGCAACCAAAAGGGACTAGCGGGATACGAGCAGTACTTC	CASSNQKGLAGYEQYF
TRBD1	TRBV9	once	TRBJ1-2	TGTGCCAGCAGCACTCGGACAGGAGCTAACTATGGCTACACCTTC	CASSTRTGANYGYTF
.	TRBV10-2	.	TRBJ2-3	TGCGCCAGCAGCGAAGGACTGGCTAGCACAGATACGCAGTATTTT	CASSEGLASTDTQYF
TRBD1	TRBV7-9	once	TRBJ1-1	TGTGCCAGCAGCAAAACAGGGGGCTGGGGAGCTTTCTTT	CASSKTGGWGAFF
.	TRBV27	.	TRBJ2-7	TGTGCCAGCAGTTTAATCGGGGCTAGTAGCGGATCCTACGAGCAGTACTTC	CASSLIGASSGSYEQYF
.	TRBV18	.	TRBJ2-3	TGTGCCAGCTCACCCTGGGCTAGCAGAGACCCGCAGTATTTT	CASSPWASRDPQYF
.	TRBV18	.	TRBJ2-1	TGTGCCAGCTCACCAGCGGGGAACTCCTACAATGAGCAGTTCTTC	CASSPAGNSYNEQFF
TRBD2	TRBV2	.	TRBJ2-3	TGTGCCAGCAGGGGGACTAGCGGGAGGGTAGATACGCAGTATTTT	CASRGTSGRVDTQYF
TRBD1	TRBV7-9	.	TRBJ1-4	TGTGCCAGCAGCTTCGACAGGGAGGATGAAAAACTGTTTTTT	CASSFDREDEKLFF
TRBD1	TRBV28	.	TRBJ2-7	TGTGCCAGCAGTCCAGACAGGGACCTCGTCGCCTACGAGCAGTACTTC	CASSPDRDLVAYEQYF
TRBD2	TRBV6-1	.	TRBJ2-7	TGTGCCAGCACGGTGGCCACTAGCGCATACGAGCAGTACTTC	CASTVATSAYEQYF
TRBD2	TRBV14	.	TRBJ2-1	TGTGCCAGCAGCACGCGGACTAGTAGGGGCAATGAGCAGTTCTTC	CASSTRTSRGNEQFF
TRBD2	TRBV5-1	.	TRBJ2-5	TGCGCCAGCAGCCCATCGGGGCTAGCGGGAGGACTTTTACGAGAGACCCAGTACTTC	CASSPSGLAGGLLRETQYF
TRBD1	TRBV19	.	TRBJ1-2	TGTGCCAGTAACAGACAGGGTGACTATGGCTACACCTTC	CASNRQGDYGYTF
TRBD1	TRBV7-9	.	TRBJ1-2	TGTGCCAGCAGCTTAGCATCGGGGCAGGGGGCAGATGGCTACACCTTC	CASSLASGQGADGYTF
.	TRBV5-1	.	TRBJ1-1	TGCGCCAGCAGCTTAGACCAGGGGTCCCGGAACACTGAAGCTTTCTTT	CASSLDQGSRNTEAFF
.	TRBV2	.	TRBJ1-4	TGTGCCAGCAGTGAACGGACAGATTACTATGAAAAACTGTTTTTT	CASSERTDYYEKLFF
.	TRBV25-1	once	TRBJ1-1	TGTGCCAGCAGGGAAGACAGCCAAGCTTTCTTT	CASREDSQAFF
.	TRBV5-1	.	TRBJ2-1	TGCGCCAGCAGCTTGTTCCGGGGTAGCTCCTACAATGAGCAGTTCTTC	CASSLFRGSSYNEQFF
.	TRBV28	.	TRBJ2-7	TGTGCCAGCAGGACAGACAGTTCCTACGAGCAGTACTTC	CASRTDSSYEQYF
TRBD1	TRBV19	.	TRBJ1-1	TGTGCCAGTAGCAGACAGGGGGCCTTAACTGAAGCTTTCTTT	CASSRQGALTEAFF
TRBD2	TRBV7-9	.	TRBJ2-1	TGTGCCAGCAGCCCGCACCCGGGAGGTGGCAATGAGCAGTTCTTC	CASSPHPGGGNEQFF
.	TRBV6-1	once	TRBJ2-5	TGTGCCAGCACCGACAGGAGGGAGACCCAGTACTTC	CASTDRRETQYF
TRBD1	TRBV11-2	.	TRBJ2-5	TGTGCCAGCAGCCCCAGGGGGTGGGAGACCCAGTACTTC	CASSPRGWETQYF
.	TRBV7-9	.	TRBJ1-4	TGTGCCAGCAGCCCTCCGGGACTGAAGGTGTTTTTT	CASSPPGLKVFF
TRBD1	TRBV27	.	TRBJ2-2	TGTGCCAGCAGTTTATCAAGAGGAGGGACAGGGGGATACACCGGGGAGCTGTTTTTT	CASSLSRGGTGGYTGELFF
TRBD1	TRBV27	few	TRBJ1-1	TGTGCCAGCAGTTTTAGGGACAGGGGAGCTGAAGCTTTCTTT	CASSFRDRGAEAFF
TRBD1	TRBV28	.	TRBJ1-1	TGTGCCAGTTCTATGACAGGGACGGACACTGAAGCTTTCTTT	CASSMTGTDTEAFF
.	TRBV7-9	.	TRBJ2-3	TGTGCCAGCAGCTTAGCGGTGGCGGTTAGCACAGATACGCAGTATTTT	CASSLAVAVSTDTQYF
.	TRBV19	few	TRBJ2-1	TGTGCCAGTAGTATCCAGGGAACTGAAGGGGTTAATGAGCAGTTCTTC	CASSIQGTEGVNEQFF
TRBD2	TRBV27	.	TRBJ2-3	TGTGCCAGCAGCCCTAGCGGGAGAACAGATACGCAGTATTTT	CASSPSGRTDTQYF